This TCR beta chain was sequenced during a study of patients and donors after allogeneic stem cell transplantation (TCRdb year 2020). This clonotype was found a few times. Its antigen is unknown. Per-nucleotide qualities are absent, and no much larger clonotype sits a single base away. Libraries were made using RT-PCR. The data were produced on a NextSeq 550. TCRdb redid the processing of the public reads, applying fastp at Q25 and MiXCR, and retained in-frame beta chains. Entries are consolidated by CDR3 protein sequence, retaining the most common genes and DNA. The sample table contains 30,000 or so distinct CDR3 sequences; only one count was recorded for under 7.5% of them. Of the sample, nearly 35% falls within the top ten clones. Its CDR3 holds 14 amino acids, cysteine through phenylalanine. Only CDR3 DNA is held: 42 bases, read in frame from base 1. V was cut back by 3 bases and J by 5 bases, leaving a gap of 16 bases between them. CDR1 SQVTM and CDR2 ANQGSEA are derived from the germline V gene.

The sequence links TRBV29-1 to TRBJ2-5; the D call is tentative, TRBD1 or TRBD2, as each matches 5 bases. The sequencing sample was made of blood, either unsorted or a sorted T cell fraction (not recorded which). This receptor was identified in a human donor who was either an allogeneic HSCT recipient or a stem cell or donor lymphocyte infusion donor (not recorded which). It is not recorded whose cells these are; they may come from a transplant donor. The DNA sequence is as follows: TGCAGCGTTGAGAGGGCAGGGTTTGAGGAGACCCAGTACTTC. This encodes CSVERAGFEETQYF.